Below, 2 T cell receptor beta chains from the same sample are listed, as sequenced in a study of CD8+ T cells in alopecia areata. As to treatment: oral pan-JAK inhibitor, 5-10 mg twice daily. RNA extraction and reverse transcription yielded cDNA as sequencing template. Measured with immunoSEQ multiplex PCR; TCRdb has only the in-frame clones, and not every one. The data contain roughly 200,000 clones, under 40% of them singletons. Material: CD4+ T cells sorted from blood, obtained between weeks 30 and 35, from a patient treated with tofacitinib. These receptors all stem from a human donor with alopecia areata.

This clone was found a few times. Other nucleotide sequences from this sample produce the same CDR3. The chain couples TRBV19 to TRBJ1-5, with D possibly being TRBD1 (6 bases). The CDR3 extends over 13 amino acids. Trimming shortened V by 7 bases and J by 4 bases, and 11 bases separated the two germline ends. Germline loops: CDR1 LNHDA, CDR2 SQIVND (reference sequence). The CDR3: CASKDRGNQPQHF. The CDR3 coding sequence is TGTGCCAGTAAGGACAGAGGGAATCAGCCCCAGCATTTT.

There are a few counts of this clone. The genes are TRBV5-1 and TRBJ1-4, with 7 bases lining up with TRBD1. From germline, CDR1 is SGHRS and CDR2 YFSETQ. The CDR3 spans 15 residues. J gave up 8 bases and V 3 bases, and 10 bases lay outside the gene matches. The CDR3 region is CASSSRGGGEEKLFF. The CDR3 DNA follows: TGCGCCAGCAGCTCCCGAGGAGGGGGCGAGGAAAAACTGTTTTTT. Variable domain in full (rest from reference TRBV5-1 and TRBJ1-4): KAGVTQTPRYLIKTRGQQVTLSCSPISGHRSVSWYQQTPGQGLQFLFEYFSETQRNKGNFPGRFSGRQFSNSRSEMNVSTLELGDSALYLCASSSRGGGEEKLFFGSGTQLSVL.